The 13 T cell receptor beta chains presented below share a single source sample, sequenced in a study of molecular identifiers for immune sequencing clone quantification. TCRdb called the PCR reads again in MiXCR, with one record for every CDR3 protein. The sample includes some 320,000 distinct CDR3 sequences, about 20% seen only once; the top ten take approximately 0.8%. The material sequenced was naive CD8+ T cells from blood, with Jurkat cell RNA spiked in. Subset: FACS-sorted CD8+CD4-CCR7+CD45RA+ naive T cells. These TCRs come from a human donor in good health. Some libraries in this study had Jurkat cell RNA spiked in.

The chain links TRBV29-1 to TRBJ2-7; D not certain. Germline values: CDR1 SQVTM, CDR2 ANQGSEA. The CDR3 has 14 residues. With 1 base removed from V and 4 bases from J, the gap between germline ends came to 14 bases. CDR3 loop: CSVEVRAKDYEQYF. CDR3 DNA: TGCAGCGTTGAAGTCCGGGCAAAGGATTACGAGCAGTACTTC.

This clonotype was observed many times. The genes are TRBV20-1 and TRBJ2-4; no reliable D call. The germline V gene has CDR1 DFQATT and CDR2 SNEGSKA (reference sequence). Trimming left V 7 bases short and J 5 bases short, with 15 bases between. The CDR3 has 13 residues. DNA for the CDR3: TGCAGTGTTAAAACGCGGACCGAAAACATTCAGTACTTC. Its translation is CSVKTRTENIQYF.

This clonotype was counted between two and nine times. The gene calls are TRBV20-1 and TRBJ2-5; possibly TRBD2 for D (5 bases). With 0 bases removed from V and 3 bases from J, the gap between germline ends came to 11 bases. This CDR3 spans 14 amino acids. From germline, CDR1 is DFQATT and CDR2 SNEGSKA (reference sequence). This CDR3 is CSARDFSAEETQYF. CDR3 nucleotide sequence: TGCAGTGCTAGAGATTTTAGCGCCGAAGAGACCCAGTACTTC.

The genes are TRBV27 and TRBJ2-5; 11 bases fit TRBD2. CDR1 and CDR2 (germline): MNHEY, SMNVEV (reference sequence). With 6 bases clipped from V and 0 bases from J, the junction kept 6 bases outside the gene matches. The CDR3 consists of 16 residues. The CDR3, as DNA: TGTGCCAGCAGGGGCGGGACTAGCGGCCACCAAGAGACCCAGTACTTC. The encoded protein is CASRGGTSGHQETQYF.

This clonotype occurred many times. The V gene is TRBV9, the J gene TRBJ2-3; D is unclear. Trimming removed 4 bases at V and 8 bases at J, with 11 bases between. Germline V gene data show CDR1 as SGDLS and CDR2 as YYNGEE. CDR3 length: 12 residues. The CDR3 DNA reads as TGTGCCAGCAGCTACGAGTCTTCTACGCAGTATTTT. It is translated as CASSYESSTQYF.

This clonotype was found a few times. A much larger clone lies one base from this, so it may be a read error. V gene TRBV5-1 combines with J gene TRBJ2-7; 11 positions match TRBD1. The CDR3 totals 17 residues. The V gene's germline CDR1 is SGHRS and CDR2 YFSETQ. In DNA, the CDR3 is TGCGCCAGCGGCTTAAGAACCGGGACAGGGGGTTCCTACGAGCAGTACTTC. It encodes CASGLRTGTGGSYEQYF.

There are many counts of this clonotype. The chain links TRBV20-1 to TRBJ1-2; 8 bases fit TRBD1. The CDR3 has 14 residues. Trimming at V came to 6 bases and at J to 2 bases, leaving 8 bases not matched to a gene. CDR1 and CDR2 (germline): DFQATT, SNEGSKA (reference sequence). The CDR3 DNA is TGCAGTGCCGAAAAGACAGGGGACAACTATGGCTACACCTTC. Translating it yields CSAEKTGDNYGYTF.

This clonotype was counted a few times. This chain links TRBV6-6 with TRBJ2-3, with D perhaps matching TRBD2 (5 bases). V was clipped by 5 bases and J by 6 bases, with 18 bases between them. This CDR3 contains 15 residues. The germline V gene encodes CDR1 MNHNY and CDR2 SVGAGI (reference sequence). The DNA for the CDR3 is TGTGCCAGCAGTACACCTAGTCTGACGGGGGATACGCAGTATTTT. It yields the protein CASSTPSLTGDTQYF.

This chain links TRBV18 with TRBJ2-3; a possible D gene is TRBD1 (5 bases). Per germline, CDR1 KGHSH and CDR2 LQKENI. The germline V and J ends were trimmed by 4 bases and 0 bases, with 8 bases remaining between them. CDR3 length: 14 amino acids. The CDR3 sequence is CASSLRQSTDTQYF. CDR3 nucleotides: TGTGCCAGCTCACTAAGACAGAGCACAGATACGCAGTATTTT.

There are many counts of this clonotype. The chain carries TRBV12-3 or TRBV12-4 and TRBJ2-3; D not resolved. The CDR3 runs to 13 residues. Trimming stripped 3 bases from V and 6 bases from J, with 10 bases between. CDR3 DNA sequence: TGTGCCAGCAGTTTCGCCTGGGCTGATACGCAGTATTTT. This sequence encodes CASSFAWADTQYF.

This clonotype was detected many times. CDR3 residues: CASSIWGQGSQPQHF. The CDR3 DNA sequence: TGTGCCAGTAGTATATGGGGGCAGGGGAGTCAGCCCCAGCATTTT. The genes are TRBV19 and TRBJ1-5; tentative D call: TRBD1 (6 bases). Germline V gene sequence: CDR1 LNHDA, CDR2 SQIVND (reference sequence). The CDR3 spans 15 residues. V was trimmed by 2 bases and J by 6 bases, leaving 14 bases between them. Variable domain in full (rest from reference TRBV19 and TRBJ1-5): DGGITQSPKYLFRKEGQNVTLSCEQNLNHDAMYWYRQDPGQGLRLIYYSQIVNDFQKGDIAEGYSVSREKKESFPLTVTSAQKNPTAFYLCASSIWGQGSQPQHFGDGTRLSIL.

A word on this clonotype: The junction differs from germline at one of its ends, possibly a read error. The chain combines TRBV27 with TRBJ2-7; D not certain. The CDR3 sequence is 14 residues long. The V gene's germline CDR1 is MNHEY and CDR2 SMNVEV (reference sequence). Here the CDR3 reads CASSYGSSSYERYF. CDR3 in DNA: TGTGCCAGCAGTTACGGATCCAGCTCCTACGAGCGGTACTTC.

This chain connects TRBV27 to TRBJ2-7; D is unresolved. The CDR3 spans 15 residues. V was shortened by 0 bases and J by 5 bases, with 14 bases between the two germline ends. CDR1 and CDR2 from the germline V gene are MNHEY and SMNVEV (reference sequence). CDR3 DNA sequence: TGTGCCAGCAGTTTATCGTTTACCGTCAGCCACGAGCAGTACTTC. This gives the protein CASSLSFTVSHEQYF.